This TCR beta chain is drawn from a study of cytomegalovirus exposure and HLA in healthy donors. Primers for the PCR totalled 60 Vbeta and 13 Jbeta. The protocol was immunoSEQ multiplex PCR, while the TCRdb copy is restricted to in-frame clones and leaves out a portion. The table has 150,000 to 200,000 clones, around 87% seen once. In its sample, this clone was seen once. Antigen unknown. Whole-study results and caveats: Follow-up analysis later connected one missense variant in DCLRE1C with trimming of TCR beta V- and J-genes. Both high specificity and high sensitivity reportedly marked the classifier's diagnosis of cytomegalovirus status. Rarity characterized most TCR sequences, yet some public TCRs appeared in many donors. A previous analysis found most TCR beta V segments productive roughly 87% or roughly 30% of the time.

This CDR3 contains 13 residues. V dropped 2 bases and J dropped 6 bases, with 8 bases sitting between them. CDR1 and CDR2 from the germline V gene are SGHNT and YYREEE (reference sequence). Sequencing used PBMCs. The rearrangement links TRBV5-4 to TRBJ2-2; perhaps TRBD1 as D (6 bases). The source of this sequence is a woman in her late teens or twenties in good health and CMV-seronegative. CDR3 coding DNA: TGTGCCAGCAGCTTAAAGGGGGCCGGGGAGCTGTTTTTT. Its protein is CASSLKGAGELFF.